The 22 T cell receptor beta chains in this list originate from one sample, sequenced in a study of blood T cell repertoires in COVID-19. This table comes from immunoSEQ multiplex PCR, and its TCRdb copy is limited to in-frame clones, with some not included. The sample holds around 80,000 clones, approximately 80% seen once. What was sequenced was peripheral blood. The receptors derive from an elderly man with acute or convalescent COVID-19.

The chain has TRBV23-1 and TRBJ1-5; a weak D match, TRBD1 (6 bases). TRBV23-1 has ORF status, its function being uncertain. With 4 bases removed from V and 4 bases from J, the gap between germline ends came to 26 bases. This CDR3 region has 19 residues. The CDR3 sequence is CASSPVGAGEGQWNQPQHF. CDR3 nucleotides: TGCGCCAGCAGTCCCGTGGGGGCAGGGGAGGGCCAATGGAATCAGCCCCAGCATTTT.

The rearrangement uses TRBV5-6 and TRBJ2-5; D is perhaps TRBD2 (5 bases). Germline V gene sequence: CDR1 SGHDT, CDR2 YYEEEE. The CDR3 runs to 17 residues. Trimming stripped 5 bases from V and 4 bases from J, with 24 bases between. The CDR3 nucleotides read TGTGCCAGCAGTCAACGGTGGGGTGGACTGATGAGAGAGACCCAGTACTTC. Translated, it gives CASSQRWGGLMRETQYF.

This chain joins TRBV5-5 and TRBJ2-2; 7 nucleotides agree with TRBD1. The CDR3 contains 16 residues. Losses at the gene ends were 4 bases for V and 4 bases for J; bases not matched to a gene: 10. Germline CDR1 reads SGHKS; CDR2 reads YYEKEE (reference sequence). The chain's CDR3 is CASSLRQGRGTGELFF. Here the CDR3 DNA reads TGTGCCAGCAGCCTTAGACAGGGTCGGGGCACCGGGGAGCTGTTTTTT.

The chain employs TRBV30 and TRBJ2-7, with D possibly being TRBD2 (5 bases). Germline values: CDR1 GTSNPN, CDR2 SVGIG (reference sequence). V was shortened by 2 bases and J by 6 bases, with 14 bases between the two germline ends. The CDR3 contains 13 residues. The CDR3 DNA reads TGTGCCTGGAGTCGTTCTAGCAGCGGCGAGCAGTACTTC. Residues: CAWSRSSSGEQYF.

V usage is TRBV2 and J usage is TRBJ1-2; 9 bases map to TRBD1. Losses at the gene ends were 7 bases for V and 2 bases for J; bases not matched to a gene: 5. The CDR3 loop spans 14 amino acids. Germline-derived CDR1 and CDR2 are SNHLY and FYNNEI. CDR3 bases: TGTGCCAGCAATGCTGGGACAGGGAACTATGGCTACACCTTC. The encoded protein is CASNAGTGNYGYTF.

Points on this clone: This CDR3 is also generated by other DNA sequences in the sample. This chain links TRBV18 with TRBJ1-1, with 7 positions matching TRBD1. Germline V gene lookup returns CDR1 KGHSH and CDR2 LQKENI. With V trimmed by 3 bases and J by 2 bases, 6 bases remained unmatched. This CDR3 is 15 amino acids long. This CDR3 reads CASSPMGQINTEAFF. The CDR3 nucleotides read TGTGCCAGCTCACCTATGGGACAGATAAACACTGAAGCTTTCTTT.

The V gene is TRBV23-1, the J gene TRBJ2-7; 8 nucleotides match TRBD1. TRBV23-1 is identified as an open reading frame with a role that is uncertain. V gave up 2 bases and J gave up 2 bases; unmatched junction bases: 5. The length of the CDR3 is 15 residues. As DNA, the CDR3 is TGCGCCAGCAGTCAAGGGACAGGAGGGGCCTACGAGCAGTACTTC. This sequence encodes CASSQGTGGAYEQYF.

The table lists this clone with a few counts. This rearrangement joins TRBV18 to TRBJ2-5; the D gene is possibly TRBD1 (5 bases). The CDR3 covers 13 residues. Germline V CDR1 and CDR2: KGHSH, LQKENI. With 3 bases removed from V and 1 base from J, the gap between germline ends came to 6 bases. Here the CDR3 reads CASSPTVQETQYF. The CDR3 nucleotides read TGTGCCAGCTCACCGACAGTCCAAGAGACCCAGTACTTC.

Only a few counts were recorded for this clone. V gene TRBV28 combines with J gene TRBJ2-5; weak D call: TRBD2 (6 bases). The CDR3 is made up of 15 amino acids. The germline V and J ends were trimmed by 4 bases and 3 bases, with 15 bases remaining between them. Germline CDR1 reads MDHEN; CDR2 reads SYDVKM. This CDR3 is CASSSNSGRKETQYF. The CDR3 bases are TGTGCCAGCAGTTCAAACTCCGGGAGAAAAGAGACCCAGTACTTC.

The rearrangement links TRBV9 to TRBJ2-3; 9 nucleotides agree with TRBD2. V trimming: 0 bases; J trimming: 4 bases; junction bases outside the gene matches: 6. The CDR3 is 16 amino acids. From germline, CDR1 is SGDLS and CDR2 YYNGEE. CDR3 residues: CASSVDAGGSADTQYF. DNA for the CDR3: TGTGCCAGCAGCGTAGATGCGGGGGGGTCTGCAGATACGCAGTATTTT.

This clone appeared a few times. The chain joins TRBV5-6 to TRBJ1-1; 8 bases match TRBD1. The germline CDR1 and CDR2 sequences are SGHDT and YYEEEE. V lost 4 bases and J lost 4; bases outside the gene matches: 9. The CDR3 has 15 amino acids. CDR3 in DNA: TGTGCCAGCAGCCCCCCCCAGGGGGCTCGCACTGAAGCTTTCTTT. Its translation: CASSPPQGARTEAFF.

This chain connects TRBV6-5 to TRBJ1-6; 8 positions agree with TRBD1. The CDR3 covers 14 residues. J gave up 9 bases and V 5 bases, and 6 bases lay outside the gene matches. Germline V lookup: CDR1 MNHEY, CDR2 SVGAGI. The CDR3 DNA follows: TGTGCCAGCAGTACAGAGGACAGGGCTTCACCCCTCCACTTT. Its translation is CASSTEDRASPLHF.

The V call is TRBV5-1, the J call TRBJ1-6; D is ambiguous. Trimming took off 4 bases at V and 10 bases at J, with 18 bases between the two ends. Germline CDR1 SGHRS, CDR2 YFSETQ. The length of the CDR3 is 15 residues. DNA for the CDR3: TGCGCCAGCAGCCTATCGACGGCCACGGGGTCACCCCTCCACTTT. Residues: CASSLSTATGSPLHF.

The chain carries TRBV2 and TRBJ1-1; 7 bases line up with TRBD1. After removal of 4 bases from V and 3 bases from J, the junction contained 2 bases not matched to a gene. CDR3 length equals 13 residues. Looked up from germline, CDR1 is SNHLY and CDR2 is FYNNEI. CDR3 residues: CASSGQGHTEAFF. The CDR3 coding sequence is TGTGCCAGCAGTGGACAGGGACACACTGAAGCTTTCTTT. Looking up the rest from reference TRBV2 and TRBJ1-1 gives the full variable domain: EPEVTQTPSHQVTQMGQEVILRCVPISNHLYFYWYRQILGQKVEFLVSFYNNEISEKSEIFDDQFSVERPDGSNFTLKIRSTKLEDSAMYFCASSGQGHTEAFFGQGTRLTVV.

V is TRBV5-1 and J is TRBJ2-3, with 7 bases identical to TRBD1. This CDR3 region has 14 residues. The germline CDR1 and CDR2 sequences are SGHRS and YFSETQ. V was clipped by 4 bases and J by 3 bases; unmatched bases: 5. The CDR3 bases are TGCGCCAGCAGCCCGGGGACAGTTACAGATACGCAGTATTTT. Protein product: CASSPGTVTDTQYF.

The chain carries TRBV21-1 and TRBJ2-5; TRBD1, the table's D call, was not compared with the DNA. TRBV21-1 is listed as a pseudogene. The CDR3 has 16 amino acids. CDR3 residues: CASSKGFRGLWKTQYF. CDR3 in DNA: TGTGCCAGCAGCAAAGGTTTCAGGGGGTTATGGAAGACCCAGTACTTC.

The CDR3 is CASSLLSDSSYEQYF. The CDR3 DNA follows: TGCGCCAGCAGCTTGTTGTCCGACAGCTCCTACGAGCAGTACTTC. The chain recombines TRBV5-1 with TRBJ2-7, with a weak D call TRBD1 (5 bases). Germline CDR1 reads SGHRS; CDR2 reads YFSETQ. The germline V and J ends were trimmed by 1 base and 0 bases, with 11 bases remaining between them. The CDR3 is 15 amino acids.

This chain links TRBV20-1 with TRBJ2-3; 9 bases align to TRBD2. The J segment lost 3 bases and the V segment lost 3 bases, leaving 7 bases of the junction unmatched. CDR1 DFQATT and CDR2 SNEGSKA come from the germline V gene (reference sequence). The CDR3 totals 15 residues. The CDR3 region has the DNA TGCAGTGCTAGTCTAGCGGGGCGGGGGACAGATACGCAGTATTTT. Amino acids: CSASLAGRGTDTQYF.

This chain connects TRBV4-1 to TRBJ2-1; 11 nucleotides align to TRBD1. Germline V lookup: CDR1 MGHRA, CDR2 YSYEKL. The CDR3 extends over 16 amino acids. Trimming took 6 bases from V and 7 from J; bases not matched to a gene: 11. Here the CDR3 reads CASRAGTGGAENEQFF. In nucleotides, the CDR3 is TGCGCCAGCAGGGCCGGGACAGGGGGAGCGGAGAATGAGCAGTTCTTC.

This clone was seen only a few times. The chain recombines TRBV27 with TRBJ1-6, with a possible D match to TRBD1 (5 bases). Germline V gene lookup returns CDR1 MNHEY and CDR2 SMNVEV (reference sequence). This CDR3 contains 14 residues. V lost 7 bases to trimming and J lost 4 bases, with 11 bases between them. This CDR3 is CASNQGLYNSPLHF. As DNA, the CDR3 is TGTGCCAGCAACCAGGGCCTATATAATTCACCCCTCCACTTT.

This clone was seen only once. This chain connects TRBV5-4 to TRBJ2-3; no clear D gene. The germline gives CDR1 SGHNT, CDR2 YYREEE (reference sequence). The CDR3 loop spans 14 amino acids. Trimming stripped 2 bases from V and 5 bases from J, with 12 bases between. The CDR3 here is CASSFMNAVDTQYF. In DNA form, the CDR3 reads TGTGCCAGCAGCTTTATGAACGCGGTAGATACGCAGTATTTT.

This chain uses TRBV7-8 with TRBJ2-1, with 7 bases aligning to TRBD2. CDR3 length: 15 residues. V lost 3 bases and J lost 0; bases outside the gene matches: 2. From germline, CDR1 is SGHVS and CDR2 FQNEAQ. CDR3 coding DNA: TGTGCCAGCAGCTTCCGCGGGAGCTCCTACAATGAGCAGTTCTTC. It translates to CASSFRGSSYNEQFF.